The subject of this entry is one TCR beta chain. Its antigen remains unidentified. The record has no base qualities; no much larger clone is one base away. Reading from cysteine to phenylalanine, the CDR3 counts 17 amino acids. Left in the record is the CDR3 DNA by itself, 51 bases read in frame from the first base. Trimming leaves V shorter by 1 base and J shorter by 0 bases, with the junction holding 7 bases beyond the gene matches. CDR1 and CDR2 (PRHDT, FYEKMQ) derive from the germline V gene (reference sequence). Interpreted using the paper, the time point label stands for: before neoadjuvant nivolumab. Patients had been newly diagnosed with stage II-IVA oral cavity squamous cell carcinoma, and no prior systemic or radiation treatment had been given to the patients. The cohort was composed of patients with HPV-negative, locally advanced oral cavity squamous cell carcinoma. Peripheral blood mononuclear cells were analyzed directly, without maintenance or expansion in culture. Samples were obtained from a longitudinal correlative study of a single-arm phase II trial of neoadjuvant nivolumab in oral cavity squamous cell carcinoma. Subject-matched pre- and post-treatment PBMCs and tumors from three responders and three non-responders were subjected to genomic DNA-based TCRbeta sequencing. Peripheral blood mononuclear cells were collected before nivolumab treatment and were collected again after treatment, at the time of surgery. Genomic DNA was isolated from PBMCs using the Maxwell RSC DNA from Cells kit.

For deep sequencing, each PBMC sample was run in six replicates, with libraries mostly built from approximately 500 ng of input genomic DNA. Following the manufacturer's instructions, the team built TCRbeta libraries using the immunoSEQ hsTCRbeta kit. The finished libraries were brought together in one pool at approximately 3 nM, which was then read using an Illumina NovaSeq 6000 S4 flow cell. As for how the authors treated the data: The immunoSEQ Analyzer was used for raw data preprocessing and quality control. The analysis was restricted to productive rearrangements, with each unique CDR3 amino acid sequence defining a clonotype. Repertoire clonality was estimated as the Gini-Simpson index, computed with the R package tcR. Student's t test was used to compare Gini indices, while Pearson correlation assessed associations with tumor size change. TCRdb's version of the immuneACCESS table is confined to in-frame rearrangements and falls short of the full clone set. An unresolved V gene accounts for under half of the shortfall where checked; the remainder is of unknown origin. Clone size and the V and J calls come from that table; the DNA yielded D and trimming. The sample profile shows about 6,900 clones; around 75% of them were found once. 2.5% to 4% of the sample rests with the top ten.

The data stem from a study of neoadjuvant anti-PD-1 for oral cavity cancer (dated by TCRdb to the early 2020s). With regard to the full study: Patients mostly received three to four biweekly doses of nivolumab at 3 mg/kg before curative-intent surgical resection. Patients without progression received a fourth nivolumab dose around day 43 and underwent definitive surgical resection on days 50-56. Under RECIST 1.1, patients with complete response, partial response or stable disease were classed as responders, and patients with progression were classed as non-responders. The parent correlative cohort had more than 10 patients and a response rate of about 31%. What the work shows at the level of the full study, not this receptor alone: Only three patients per response group were included in the TCR analyses, and the authors called for validation in larger cohorts. After neoadjuvant nivolumab, non-responders showed significantly higher T cell clonality (Gini index) in PBMCs than responders did. Higher pretreatment blood Treg/Th17 ratios correlated with both higher pretreatment blood TCRbeta clonality and lower post-treatment tumor TCRbeta clonality.

Recombination joined TRBV13 with TRBJ1-2, and 8 junctional nucleotides match TRBD1. The material sequenced was PBMCs, taken before nivolumab (anti-PD-1) treatment. The receptor comes from a person aged 35 to 85 with oral cavity squamous cell carcinoma. The bases are TGTGCCAGCAGCTTAGAGGGGTCGGGACAGGCTAACTATGGCTACACCTTC. Translation gives CASSLEGSGQANYGYTF.